This is a list of T cell receptor beta chains from one sample in a study of blood T cell repertoires in COVID-19. Generated by immunoSEQ multiplex PCR, the TCRdb table keeps only in-frame clones and is missing some. In the table there are approximately 250,000 clones, about 86% of which are singletons. Sample: peripheral blood. These receptor sequences come from a young man with active or convalescent COVID-19. CDR3s include the opening cysteine and the closing phenylalanine or tryptophan. D genes are given only for firm matches.

D gene | J gene | V gene | CDR3 protein
TRBD1 | TRBJ1-2 | TRBV6-5 | CEAGGNYGYTF
NA | TRBJ2-6 | TRBV9 | CASSETGSGANVLTF
NA | TRBJ1-2 | TRBV9 | CASSEGGDPGYGYTF
NA | TRBJ1-3 | TRBV28 | CASSSPSSGNTIYF
NA | TRBJ2-6 | TRBV4-1 | CASSQDPYQGGGASGANVLTF
TRBD1 | TRBJ2-3 | TRBV6-2/TRBV6-3 | CASSYTGGADTQYF
TRBD2 | TRBJ2-1 | TRBV4-3 | CASSADKWSGGSDEQFF
NA | TRBJ1-4 | TRBV29-1 | CSVVMANGGEKLFF
NA | TRBJ2-7 | TRBV7-3 | CASSLTLLSTGNYEQYF
NA | TRBJ1-5 | TRBV4-1 | CASSQDYSWGNQPQHF
NA | TRBJ1-2 | TRBV5-1 | CASSLVIEGFDYGYTF
NA | TRBJ2-3 | TRBV19 | CASSIPPGDFLATDTQYF
TRBD1 | TRBJ1-1 | TRBV11-2 | CASSARQGAVTEAFF
NA | TRBJ2-1 | TRBV6-5 | CASSYGGTERYNEQFF
TRBD2 | TRBJ2-2 | TRBV5-1 | CASSLFASGGLNTGELFF
NA | TRBJ1-5 | TRBV7-9 | CASSPADVVNQPQHF
TRBD1 | TRBJ1-1 | TRBV7-9 | CASSLVGGDTEAFF
NA | TRBJ1-5 | TRBV19 | CASSTQTGHQPQHF
NA | TRBJ2-7 | TRBV5-6 | CASSLSIAGVTYEQYF
NA | TRBJ2-2 | TRBV5-1 | CASSLGRTGELFF
TRBD1 | TRBJ1-5 | TRBV6-1 | CASTADRGYQPQHF
TRBD1 | TRBJ2-1 | TRBV18 | CASQAGQGYNEQFF
NA | TRBJ1-5 | TRBV19 | CASSNGRLGDQPQHF
NA | TRBJ2-6 | TRBV19 | CASSPYQGANVLTF
NA | TRBJ1-5 | TRBV5-6 | CASSRQRYSNQPQHF
TRBD2 | TRBJ2-7 | TRBV4-1 | CASSQVGGGAEQYF
NA | TRBJ1-3 | TRBV5-6 | CASSSLLSSGNTIYF
TRBD1 | TRBJ1-2 | TRBV7-9 | CASGMGQNYGYTF
NA | TRBJ1-6 | TRBV30 | CAWNRDLENSPLHF
TRBD1 | TRBJ1-4 | TRBV7-6 | CASSVLGPGQTSTNEKLFF
NA | TRBJ1-5 | TRBV7-2 | CASSLATGGWSNQPQHF
TRBD2 | TRBJ2-3 | TRBV5-6 | CASSFRLASGGRGTDTQYF
NA | TRBJ2-5 | TRBV20-1 | CSASWGGAARETQYF
TRBD1 | TRBJ1-2 | TRBV16 | CASSLRTGSNYGYTF
NA | TRBJ1-2 | TRBV5-1 | CASSLVDRTGGGYTF
NA | TRBJ1-1 | TRBV5-6 | CASSLFDTEAFF
NA | TRBJ1-2 | TRBV19 | CASSMDRNYGYTF
TRBD2 | TRBJ2-1 | TRBV27 | CASRERTSRSEQFF
TRBD1 | TRBJ2-1 | TRBV29-1 | CSVRTGGINEQFF
NA | TRBJ2-5 | TRBV15 | CATSIAGTQETQYF
TRBD1 | TRBJ1-5 | TRBV6-2/TRBV6-3 | CASSYTAGGQPQHF
TRBD2 | TRBJ2-3 | TRBV2 | CARQTSGGASTDTQYF
NA | TRBJ1-1 | TRBV11-1 | CASTLQGRTEAFF
TRBD2 | TRBJ2-3 | TRBV19 | CASSLFGGGDSTDTQYF
TRBD2 | TRBJ2-5 | TRBV3-1/TRBV3-2 | CASSSQRGGPRNQETQYF
TRBD1 | TRBJ1-2 | TRBV7-9 | CASSPLQGALPNYGYTF
NA | TRBJ1-5 | TRBV27 | CASSLSNRGQPQHF
TRBD1 | TRBJ1-2 | TRBV5-6 | CASSLGTGDPYGYTF
NA | TRBJ2-1 | TRBV4-3 | CASAKSLTLNEQFF
NA | TRBJ2-2 | TRBV4-1 | CASSPIGVSGELFF
TRBD1 | TRBJ2-2 | TRBV19 | CASSDRASGELFF
TRBD1 | TRBJ2-6 | TRBV7-3 | CASDAAGGAVDGANVLTF
TRBD1 | TRBJ2-1 | TRBV9 | CASSLGTGTNEQFF
NA | TRBJ1-1 | TRBV2 | CASREGFTEAFF
NA | TRBJ1-2 | TRBV6-6 | CASSSGTQQYGYTF